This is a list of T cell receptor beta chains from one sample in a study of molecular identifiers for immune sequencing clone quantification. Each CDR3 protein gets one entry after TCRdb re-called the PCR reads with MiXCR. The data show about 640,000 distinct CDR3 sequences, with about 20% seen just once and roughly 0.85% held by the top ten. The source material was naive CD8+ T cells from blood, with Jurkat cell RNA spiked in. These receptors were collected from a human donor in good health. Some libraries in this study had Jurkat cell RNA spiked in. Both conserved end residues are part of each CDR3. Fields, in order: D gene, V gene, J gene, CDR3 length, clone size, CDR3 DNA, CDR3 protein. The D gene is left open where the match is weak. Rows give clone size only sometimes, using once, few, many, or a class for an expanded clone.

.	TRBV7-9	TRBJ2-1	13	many	TGTGCCAGCAGCTTTATCTCCGTCAATGAGCAGTTCTTC	CASSFISVNEQFF
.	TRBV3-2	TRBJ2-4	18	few	TGTGCCAGCAGCCAACACGAAGGACTAGGATGTACCAAAAACATTCAGTACTTC	CASSQHEGLGCTKNIQYF
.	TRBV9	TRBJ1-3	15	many	TGTGCCAGCAGCGTAGCCGGGACCTCTGGAAACACCATATATTTT	CASSVAGTSGNTIYF
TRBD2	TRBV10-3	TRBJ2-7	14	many	TGTGCCATCAGTGAGGGGGGGGGGGCCTACGAGCAGTACTTC	CAISEGGGAYEQYF
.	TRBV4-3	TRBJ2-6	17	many	TGCGCCAGCAGCCAAGATCTCTCGCAGGCTGGGGCCAACGTCCTGACTTTC	CASSQDLSQAGANVLTF
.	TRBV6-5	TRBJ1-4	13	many	TGTGCCAGCAGTTACTCGCCAGTCGAAAAACTGTTTTTT	CASSYSPVEKLFF
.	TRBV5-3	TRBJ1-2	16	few	TGTGCCAGCAGCTGGGCCGACAGGCTAGCTAACTATGGCTACACCTTC	CASSWADRLANYGYTF
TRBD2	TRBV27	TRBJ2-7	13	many	TGTGCCAGCAGTCGCGGGGGGGGGTTTGAGCAGTACTTC	CASSRGGGFEQYF
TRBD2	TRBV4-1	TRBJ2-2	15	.	TGCGCCAGCAGCCAGGGACTAGCGGGACCTGGGGAGCTGTTTTTT	CASSQGLAGPGELFF
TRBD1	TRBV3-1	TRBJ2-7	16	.	TGTGCCAGCAGCCAAACTCCGGGACAGGGCGACAACGAGCAGTACTTC	CASSQTPGQGDNEQYF
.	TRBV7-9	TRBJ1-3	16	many	TGTGCCAGCAGCTTAACTTACGGTTCCTCTGGAAACACCATATATTTT	CASSLTYGSSGNTIYF
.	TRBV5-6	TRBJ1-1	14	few	TGTGCCAGCAGCTATCGCCGAACCTACACTGAAGCTTTCTTT	CASSYRRTYTEAFF
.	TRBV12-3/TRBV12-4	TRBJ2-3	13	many	TGTGCCAGCAGTGCGGACGGGAAAGATACGCAGTATTTT	CASSADGKDTQYF
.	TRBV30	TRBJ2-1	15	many	TGTGCCTGGAGTGAGGAGAGACTAGGCCCCGATGAGCAGTTCTTC	CAWSEERLGPDEQFF
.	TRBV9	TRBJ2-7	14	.	TGTGCCAGCAGCGCGGACAGCCTTACCTACGAGCAGTACTTC	CASSADSLTYEQYF
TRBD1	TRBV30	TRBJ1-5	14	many	TGTGCCTGGAGTCCGGGACAGGGGTTTCGGCCCCAGCATTTT	CAWSPGQGFRPQHF
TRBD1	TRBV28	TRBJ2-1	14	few	TGTGCCAGCAGTCACAGGGGGACCTACAATGAGCAGTGCTTC	CASSHRGTYNEQCF
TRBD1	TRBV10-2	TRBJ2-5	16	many	TGCGCCAGCTCGGGGACAGGAGCTCGACACCAAGAGACCCAGTACTTC	CASSGTGARHQETQYF
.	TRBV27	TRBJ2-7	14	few	TGTGCCAGCAGTTTTAGTGGGAGGATCTACGAGCAGTACTTC	CASSFSGRIYEQYF
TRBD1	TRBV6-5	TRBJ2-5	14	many	TGTGCCAGCAGCTCGACAGGGCCAGGGGGGACCCAGTACTTC	CASSSTGPGGTQYF
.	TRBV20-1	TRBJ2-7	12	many	TGCAGTGCTTGGGGGAATCTCGACGAGCAGTACTTC	CSAWGNLDEQYF
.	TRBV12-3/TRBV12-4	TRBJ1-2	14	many	TGTGCCAGCAGTTTTCAGGGGATGCTTTATGGCTACACCTTC	CASSFQGMLYGYTF
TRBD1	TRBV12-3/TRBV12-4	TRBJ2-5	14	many	TGTGCCAGCAGTTCCATTGGGACAGAAGAGACCCAGTACTTC	CASSSIGTEETQYF
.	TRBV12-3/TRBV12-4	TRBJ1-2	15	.	TGTGCCAGCAGTTTAGTTGTGGGGCTAGGGGATGGCTACACCTTC	CASSLVVGLGDGYTF
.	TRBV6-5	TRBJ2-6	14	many	TGTGCCAGCACCCCGGTGTCTGGGGCCAACGTCCTGACTTTC	CASTPVSGANVLTF
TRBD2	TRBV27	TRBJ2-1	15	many	TGTGCCAGCAGTTTATGGTCCGGGGGGGGCAATGAGCAGTTCTTC	CASSLWSGGGNEQFF
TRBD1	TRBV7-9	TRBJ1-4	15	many	TGTGCCAGCAGCCCGAGGACAGGGATCGGTGAAAAACTGTTTTTT	CASSPRTGIGEKLFF
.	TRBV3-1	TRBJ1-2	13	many	TGTGCCAGCAGCCAAACTTTCAACTATGGCTACACCTTC	CASSQTFNYGYTF
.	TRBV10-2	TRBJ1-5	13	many	TGCGCCAGCAGTGACTTCTCCAATCAGCCCCAGCATTTT	CASSDFSNQPQHF
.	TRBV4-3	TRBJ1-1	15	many	TGCGCCAGCAGCCAAGACGGCAGAGCGAACACTGAAGCTTTCTTT	CASSQDGRANTEAFF
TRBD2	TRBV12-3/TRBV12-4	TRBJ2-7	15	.	TGTGCCAGCAGTTCGTCGGGCGGGGGGGGCTACGAGCAGTACTTC	CASSSSGGGGYEQYF
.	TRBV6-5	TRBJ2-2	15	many	TGTGCCAGCAGTTACGGGACGCCGGTCGCCGGGGAGCTGTTTTTT	CASSYGTPVAGELFF
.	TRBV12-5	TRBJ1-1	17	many	TGTGCTAGTGGTTTCGAAATACGGGGGCGGGAAGACACTGAAGCTTTCTTT	CASGFEIRGREDTEAFF
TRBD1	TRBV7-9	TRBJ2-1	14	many	TGTGCCAGCAGCTGGGGACAGGCATACAATGAGCAGTTCTTC	CASSWGQAYNEQFF
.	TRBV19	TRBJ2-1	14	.	TGTGCCAGTAGCAGGAGCGTCACCTACAATGAGCAGTTCTTC	CASSRSVTYNEQFF
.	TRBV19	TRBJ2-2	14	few	TGTGCCAGTAGTATAGGACGCAGCACCGGGGAGCTGTTTTTT	CASSIGRSTGELFF
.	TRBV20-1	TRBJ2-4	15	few	TGCAGTGCAATCGTAAGACAGGCCAATGAAAACATTCAGTACTTC	CSAIVRQANENIQYF
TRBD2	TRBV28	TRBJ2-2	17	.	TGTGCCAGCAGTTTCCGACGTGGGCGGGAGAAAACCGGGGAGCTGTTTTTT	CASSFRRGREKTGELFF
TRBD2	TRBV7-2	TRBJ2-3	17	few	TGTGCCGGCAGCCTAGACCCGAGCGGGGTTACGACAGATACGCAGTATTTT	CAGSLDPSGVTTDTQYF
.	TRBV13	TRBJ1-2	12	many	TGTGCCAGCAGCTCCCAGAGCCGTGGCTACACCTTC	CASSSQSRGYTF
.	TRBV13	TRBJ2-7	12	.	TGTGCCAGCAGCTCACAAGCCTACGAGCAGCACTTC	CASSSQAYEQHF
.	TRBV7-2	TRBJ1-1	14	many	TGTGCCAGCAGCTTAGAGTTTCGGGACACTGAAGCTTTCTTT	CASSLEFRDTEAFF
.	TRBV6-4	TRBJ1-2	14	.	TGTGCCAGCGGTACTAAAGACAGATTCTATGGCTACACCTTC	CASGTKDRFYGYTF
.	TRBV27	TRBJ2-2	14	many	TGTGCCAGCAGTTTATTTGGGCACACCGGGGAGCTGTTTTTT	CASSLFGHTGELFF
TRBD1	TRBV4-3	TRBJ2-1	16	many	TGCGCCAGCAGCCAAGATGCGGTGGCAGGGGGCTATGAGCAGTTCTTC	CASSQDAVAGGYEQFF
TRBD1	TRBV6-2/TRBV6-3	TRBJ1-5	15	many	TGTGCCAGCAGAGAAACCGGGACAGGAGATCAGCCCCAGCATTTT	CASRETGTGDQPQHF
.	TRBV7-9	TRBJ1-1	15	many	TGTGCCAGCAGCTTAGTTGTCCGACACGGAGACGAAGCTTTCTTT	CASSLVVRHGDEAFF
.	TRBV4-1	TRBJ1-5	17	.	TGCGCCAGCAGCCAAGAGGGCGGCAGGGATGGCAATCAGCCCCAGCATTTT	CASSQEGGRDGNQPQHF
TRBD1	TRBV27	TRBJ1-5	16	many	TGTGCCAGCAGTTTATCGACAGGGGATGGCAATCAGCCCCAGCATTTT	CASSLSTGDGNQPQHF
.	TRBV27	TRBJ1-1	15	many	TGTGCCAGCAGTTTACGGGAACCCCTGGGCACTGAAGCTTTCTTT	CASSLREPLGTEAFF